This passage covers 24 T cell receptor beta chains from one sample sequenced in a study of regulatory T cells in long-lasting Graves disease. Assembly of TCR beta libraries relied on iRepertoire HTBI primers together with Arm-PCR of CDR3 regions. TCRdb reprocessed the multiplex PCR reads via MiXCR and lists one record per CDR3 protein. The sample shows 450,000 to 600,000 distinct CDR3 sequences, 15% to 20% of them seen only once. Time point in this sample: newly diagnosed GD, antithyroid drugs for less than 3 months. Researchers made the TCR library from RNA that was extracted from PBMCs. The same data also contributed to another study, on T cells in Graves' hyperthyroidism and ophthalmopathy.

The input for sequencing was peripheral blood mononuclear cells (PBMCs), taken at new diagnosis, from a patient treated with antithyroid drugs. The receptors were sampled from a man in his forties with Graves disease.

This clonotype was detected ten times or more. The gene calls are TRBV3-1 and TRBJ1-6; tentatively, D is TRBD1 (6 bases). Germline CDR1 reads LGHDT; CDR2 reads YNNKEL (reference sequence). CDR3 size: 15 residues. V was shortened by 1 base and J by 6 bases, with 10 bases between the two germline ends. DNA for the CDR3: TGTGCCAGCAGCCAAGGGGACACCTCTAATTCACCCCTCCACTTT. Its protein is CASSQGDTSNSPLHF.

This clonotype occurred many times. This chain uses TRBV6-2 or TRBV6-3 with TRBJ2-7, with TRBD2 identical over 14 bases. Trimming at V came to 7 bases and at J to 4 bases, leaving 3 bases not matched to a gene. This CDR3 is built from 14 residues. CDR1 and CDR2 (germline): MNHEY, SVGEGT. CDR3 DNA sequence: TGTGCCAGCAATCGACTAGCGGGAGGGTACGAGCAGTACTTC. Translated: CASNRLAGGYEQYF.

CDR3 sequence (DNA): TGTGCCAGCACTCCAGGGACTAGCGGGAGTGAGACCCAGTACTTC. This encodes CASTPGTSGSETQYF. The V gene is TRBV6-2 or TRBV6-3, the J gene TRBJ2-5; 14 bases fit TRBD2. Germline-derived CDR1 and CDR2 are MNHEY and SVGEGT. The V and J ends lost 7 bases and 5 bases, in that order; junction bases with no gene match: 6. CDR3 length: 15 residues.

V usage is TRBV10-3 and J usage is TRBJ2-7; 7 bases line up with TRBD1. The CDR3 is 14 amino acids. V shed 0 bases and J 4 bases; nucleotides not matched to a gene: 3. Germline loops: CDR1 ENHRY, CDR2 SYGVKD. CDR3 in amino acids: CAISESGGDYEQYF. CDR3 nucleotides: TGTGCCATCAGTGAGTCAGGGGGCGATTACGAGCAGTACTTC.

This clonotype occurred many times. V and J are TRBV28 and TRBJ1-2, with D hard to call. The ends were cut back, 2 bases at V and 3 bases at J, with 7 bases in the middle. CDR1 and CDR2 (germline): MDHEN, SYDVKM. The CDR3 is 13 residues long. In DNA form, the CDR3 reads TGTGCCAGCAGTTTAATGAGAGACTATGGCTACACCTTC. This gives the protein CASSLMRDYGYTF.

This clonotype was recorded a few times. The J gene is TRBJ1-5, the V gene TRBV24-1; 8 bases map to TRBD1. The CDR3 has 16 residues. V was pared by 5 bases and J by 0 bases, with 5 bases of the junction left unmatched. Per germline, CDR1 KGHDR and CDR2 SFDVKD. The CDR3 spells CATSATTGDSNQPQHF. The CDR3 nucleotides are TGTGCCACCAGTGCCACGACAGGGGATAGCAATCAGCCCCAGCATTTT.

This clonotype came up many times. The chain employs TRBV7-8 and TRBJ1-5; the D is unclear. The CDR3 covers 16 residues. Germline V gives CDR1 SGHVS, CDR2 FQNEAQ. V lost 1 base to trimming and J lost 6 bases, with 16 bases between them. The CDR3 sequence: CASSLVEDPTAQPQHF. CDR3 DNA: TGTGCCAGCAGCTTAGTCGAAGACCCCACCGCTCAGCCCCAGCATTTT.

This clonotype has a count of ten or more. V is TRBV6-5 and J is TRBJ2-7; maybe TRBD2 (5 bases). The CDR3 loop spans 14 amino acids. V was shortened by 0 bases and J by 7 bases, with 13 bases between the two germline ends. Germline loops: CDR1 MNHEY, CDR2 SVGAGI. CDR3 residues: CASSYSGSPGEQYF. The CDR3 DNA follows: TGTGCCAGCAGTTACTCGGGGTCCCCGGGGGAGCAGTACTTC.

This clonotype was observed many times. V usage is TRBV20-1 and J usage is TRBJ2-1; D may be TRBD2 (6 bases). The CDR3 runs to 15 residues. The V end lost 0 bases, the J end lost 0 bases, and 9 bases lay between the germline ends. Germline V gene sequence: CDR1 DFQATT, CDR2 SNEGSKA (reference sequence). CDR3 residues: CSARDWRDSYNEQFF. Written as DNA, the CDR3 is TGCAGTGCTAGAGATTGGCGGGACTCCTACAATGAGCAGTTCTTC.

This clonotype was detected ten times or more. This chain uses TRBV28 with TRBJ2-6, with D perhaps TRBD1 or TRBD2 (5 bases each). This CDR3 contains 16 residues. Germline V gives CDR1 MDHEN, CDR2 SYDVKM. V dropped 5 bases and J dropped 0 bases, with 11 bases sitting between them. This CDR3 is CASSAPGSSGANVLTF. As DNA, the CDR3 is TGTGCCAGCAGTGCCCCAGGGAGCTCTGGGGCCAACGTCCTGACTTTC.

This clonotype was seen at least ten times. Here the CDR3 DNA reads TGTGCCAGCAGCTTACTGGCCCCATCCCCTTACGAGCAGTACTTC. Translation: CASSLLAPSPYEQYF. This chain uses TRBV7-9 with TRBJ2-7; D is uncertain. V lost 2 bases to trimming and J lost 4 bases, with 15 bases between them. The germline CDR1 and CDR2 sequences are SEHNR and FQNEAQ (reference sequence). CDR3 size: 15 residues.

This chain joins TRBV18 and TRBJ2-1; 8 nucleotides match TRBD2. Germline V gene sequence: CDR1 KGHSH, CDR2 LQKENI. The CDR3 has 15 residues. V dropped 3 bases and J dropped 1; count of bases not matched to a gene: 2. The DNA for the CDR3 is TGTGCCAGCTCACCTCCTAGCGGGTCCTACAATGAGCAGTTCTTC. Residues: CASSPPSGSYNEQFF.

The V and J genes are TRBV28 and TRBJ2-1, with D perhaps TRBD2 (5 bases). The CDR3 sequence is 13 residues long. CDR1 is MDHEN and CDR2 is SYDVKM in the germline V gene. V shed 2 bases and J shed 13 bases, with 15 bases lying between them. CDR3 in amino acids: CASSLLPGIPQFF. The CDR3, as DNA: TGTGCCAGCAGTTTACTCCCCGGGATCCCCCAGTTCTTC.

In this sample, this clonotype turned up many times. The rearrangement joins TRBV7-8 to TRBJ2-7; tentative D call: TRBD1 (6 bases). The germline CDR1 and CDR2 sequences are SGHVS and FQNEAQ. This CDR3 has 12 amino acids. Deletions cut 6 bases from V and 2 bases from J, with 8 bases between. The DNA of the CDR3 is TGTGCCAGCAGTTACAGGGCCTACGAGCAGTACTTC. It yields the protein CASSYRAYEQYF.

This clonotype was observed a few times. CDR3 protein: CASSNSGQGYNEQFF. The CDR3 region has the DNA TGTGCCAGCAGCAATTCGGGACAGGGTTACAATGAGCAGTTCTTC. The chain links TRBV5-5 to TRBJ2-1; 9 positions agree with TRBD1. Germline V gives CDR1 SGHKS, CDR2 YYEKEE (reference sequence). The CDR3 is 15 amino acids. The V gene end was trimmed by 4 bases and the J gene end by 4 bases; junction bases not matched to a gene: 6.

The chain employs TRBV29-1 and TRBJ2-1; tentatively, D is TRBD1 (6 bases). Trimming shortened V by 6 bases and J by 10 bases, and 16 bases separated the two germline ends. The CDR3 loop spans 12 amino acids. Germline V gene lookup returns CDR1 SQVTM and CDR2 ANQGSEA. CDR3 protein: CSVEKQGYEQFF. The DNA of the CDR3 is TGCAGCGTCGAAAAACAGGGCTACGAGCAGTTCTTC.

The rearrangement joins TRBV5-5 to TRBJ1-2; TRBD1 aligns across 8 bases. Looked up from germline, CDR1 is SGHKS and CDR2 is YYEKEE (reference sequence). CDR3 length equals 14 residues. V lost 4 bases to trimming and J lost 8 bases; unmatched junction nucleotides: 10. DNA of the CDR3: TGTGCCAGCAGCAGAAGACAGGGGAGGGAGGGCTACACCTTC. It yields the protein CASSRRQGREGYTF.

This clonotype occurred many times. This rearrangement joins TRBV20-1 to TRBJ2-7, with 9 positions matching TRBD1. The CDR3 covers 14 residues. V shed 3 bases, J shed 6 bases, and the junction held 9 bases outside the gene matches. Germline V gene data show CDR1 as DFQATT and CDR2 as SNEGSKA (reference sequence). CDR3 amino acids: CSASQGQGRFEQYF. The DNA of the CDR3 is TGCAGTGCTAGCCAGGGACAGGGACGTTTCGAGCAGTACTTC.

This clonotype was found many times. This chain links TRBV11-1 with TRBJ2-2; either TRBD1 or TRBD2 may supply D (6 bases each). The germline V gene encodes CDR1 SGHAT and CDR2 FQDESV (reference sequence). CDR3 length: 15 amino acids. With 4 bases removed from V and 0 bases from J, the gap between germline ends came to 9 bases. The CDR3 reads CASSWRDTNTGELFF. The CDR3 DNA is TGTGCCAGCAGCTGGCGGGACACGAACACCGGGGAGCTGTTTTTT.

This clonotype has a count of ten or more. The V and J genes are TRBV20-1 and TRBJ2-3; D is perhaps TRBD1 (6 bases). The germline V and J ends were trimmed by 7 bases and 4 bases, with 15 bases remaining between them. CDR1 and CDR2 from the germline V gene are DFQATT and SNEGSKA (reference sequence). This CDR3 contains 13 residues. CDR3 sequence (DNA): TGCAGTGTCCCCGTCAGGGGACCAGATACGCAGTATTTT. Protein sequence: CSVPVRGPDTQYF.

This clonotype was observed at least ten times. The chain employs TRBV7-2 and TRBJ2-2, with 11 bases aligning to TRBD2. The junction had 6 bases not matched to a gene; V was cut back by 6 bases and J by 6 bases. CDR3 length: 15 amino acids. Germline CDR1 and CDR2: SGHTA and FQGNSA. As DNA, the CDR3 is TGTGCCAGCAGTTTACTAGCGGGAGTGCCCGGGGAGCTGTTTTTT. Encoded protein: CASSLLAGVPGELFF.

This clonotype was counted between two and nine times. The CDR3 DNA reads as TGCAGCGTTGTCAGGCTAGCGGGAGGGCCAGAGCAGTACTTC. Translation gives CSVVRLAGGPEQYF. The V and J genes are TRBV29-1 and TRBJ2-7; the match to TRBD2 covers 12 bases. The ends lost 4 bases at V and 7 bases at J; junction bases unmatched: 8. The V gene's germline CDR1 is SQVTM and CDR2 ANQGSEA. The length of the CDR3 is 14 residues.

This chain uses TRBV28 with TRBJ2-4, with D tentatively TRBD1 (6 bases). Germline values: CDR1 MDHEN, CDR2 SYDVKM. V dropped 6 bases and J dropped 0 bases, with 12 bases sitting between them. The CDR3 consists of 15 residues. The CDR3 DNA reads as TGTGCCAGCAGCCAAGGACAGTTAGCCAAAAACATTCAGTACTTC. This sequence encodes CASSQGQLAKNIQYF.

CDR3 nucleotides: TGTGCCAGCAGTAAAGGACAGGGGATAGAGCAGTACTTC. It specifies CASSKGQGIEQYF. The chain carries TRBV12-3 or TRBV12-4 and TRBJ2-7, with TRBD1 matching 9 bases. The trim removed 5 bases at V and 7 bases at J, leaving 6 bases unmatched. The CDR3 has 13 amino acids.